The clone carrying this T cell receptor beta chain was seen repeatedly, ten times or more. Its antigen is unidentified. This specimen comes from a study of blood T cells in healthy people across ages. Study results and caveats: Donor CMV status, an unknown factor, possibly confounded changes in expanded clonotypes.

CDR1 and CDR2 (germline): MNHNY, SVGAGI (reference sequence). The CDR3 spans 16 residues. V dropped 0 bases and J dropped 9 bases, with 18 bases sitting between them. Together with a sample-barcoded 5' primer, a J-beta primer mix was included in a second PCR lasting 7 to 11 cycles. TCRdb re-called the 5' RACE reads with MiXCR, one entry per CDR3 protein. The sample consists of about 650,000 distinct CDR3 sequences, 32% of them appearing once. The sample consisted of blood. The clonotype comes from a woman of 80 years or more in good health. The V gene is TRBV6-6, the J gene TRBJ2-1; D is unresolved. The CDR3 loop reads CASSYSSGPVGGEQFF. Written as DNA, the CDR3 is TGTGCCAGCAGTTACTCCTCGGGCCCGGTGGGTGGTGAGCAGTTCTTC.